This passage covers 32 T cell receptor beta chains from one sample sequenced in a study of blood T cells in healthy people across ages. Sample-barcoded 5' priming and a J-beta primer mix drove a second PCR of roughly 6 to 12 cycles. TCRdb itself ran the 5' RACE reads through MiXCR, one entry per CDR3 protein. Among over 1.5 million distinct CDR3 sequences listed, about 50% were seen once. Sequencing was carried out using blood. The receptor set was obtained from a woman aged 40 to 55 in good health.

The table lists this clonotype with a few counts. CDR3 nucleotide sequence: TGTGCCAGCAGCCAACCTCCGGGCGATACGCAGTATTTT. It yields the protein CASSQPPGDTQYF. The V and J genes are TRBV3-1 and TRBJ2-3, with D unclear. The CDR3 spans 13 residues. Trimming removed 2 bases at V and 6 bases at J, with 9 bases between. Germline CDR1 reads LGHDT; CDR2 reads YNNKEL (reference sequence).

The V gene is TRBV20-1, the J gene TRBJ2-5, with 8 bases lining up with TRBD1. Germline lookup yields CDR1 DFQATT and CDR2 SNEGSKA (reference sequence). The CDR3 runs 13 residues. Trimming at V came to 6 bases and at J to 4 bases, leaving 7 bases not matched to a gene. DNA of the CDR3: TGCAGTGCCCCGGACAGGGTAGGAGAGACCCAGTACTTC. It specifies CSAPDRVGETQYF.

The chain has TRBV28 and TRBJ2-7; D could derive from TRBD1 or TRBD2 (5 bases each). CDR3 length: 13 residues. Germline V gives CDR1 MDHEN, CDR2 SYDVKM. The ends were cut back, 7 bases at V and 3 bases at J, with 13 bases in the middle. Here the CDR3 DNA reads TGTGCCAGCATGGGGCCCGGGGTCTACGAGCAGTACTTC. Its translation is CASMGPGVYEQYF.

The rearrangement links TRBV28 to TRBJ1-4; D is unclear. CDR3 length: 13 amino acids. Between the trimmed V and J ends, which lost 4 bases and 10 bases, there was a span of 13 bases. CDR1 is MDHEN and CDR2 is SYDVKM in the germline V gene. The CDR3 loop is CASSSVPVGKLFF. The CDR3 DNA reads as TGTGCCAGCAGTTCAGTCCCCGTCGGAAAACTGTTTTTT.

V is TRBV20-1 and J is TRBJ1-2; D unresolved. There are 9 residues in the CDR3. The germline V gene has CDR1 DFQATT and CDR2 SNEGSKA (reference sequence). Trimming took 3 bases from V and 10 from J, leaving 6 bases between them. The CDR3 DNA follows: TGCAGTGCTAGCCCCGACTACACCTTC. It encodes CSASPDYTF.

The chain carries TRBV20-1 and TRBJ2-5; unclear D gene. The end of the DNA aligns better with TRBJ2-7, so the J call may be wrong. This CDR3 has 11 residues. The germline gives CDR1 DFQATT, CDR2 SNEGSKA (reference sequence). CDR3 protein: CSAKHRNEQYF. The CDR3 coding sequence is TGCAGTGCGAAGCACCGGAACGAGCAGTACTTC.

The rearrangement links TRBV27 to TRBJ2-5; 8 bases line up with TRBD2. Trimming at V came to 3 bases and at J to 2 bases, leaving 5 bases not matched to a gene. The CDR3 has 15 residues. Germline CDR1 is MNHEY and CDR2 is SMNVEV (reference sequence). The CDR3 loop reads CASSLKRGRQETQYF. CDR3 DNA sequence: TGTGCCAGCAGTTTGAAGCGGGGGAGGCAAGAGACCCAGTACTTC.

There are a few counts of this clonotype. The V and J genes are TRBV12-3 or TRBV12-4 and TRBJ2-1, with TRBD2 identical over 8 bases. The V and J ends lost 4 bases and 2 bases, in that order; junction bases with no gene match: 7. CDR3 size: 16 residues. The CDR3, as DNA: TGTGCCAGCAGTTACGGAGTGCGGGGGGCCTACAATGAGCAGTTCTTC. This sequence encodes CASSYGVRGAYNEQFF.

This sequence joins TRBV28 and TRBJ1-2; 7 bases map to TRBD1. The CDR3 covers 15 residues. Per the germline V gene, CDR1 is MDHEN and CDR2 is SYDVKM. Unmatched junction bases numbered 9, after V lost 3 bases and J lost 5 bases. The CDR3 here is CASSFGAGGRYGYTF. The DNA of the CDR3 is TGTGCCAGCAGTTTCGGGGCAGGGGGTCGATATGGCTACACCTTC.

The CDR3 loop is CASRIDYGYTF. CDR3 nucleotide sequence: TGTGCCAGCAGGATTGACTATGGCTACACCTTC. The rearrangement uses TRBV6-6 and TRBJ1-2; D unresolved. V was shortened by 6 bases and J by 3 bases, with 5 bases between the two germline ends. There are 11 residues in the CDR3. Germline V gene lookup returns CDR1 MNHNY and CDR2 SVGAGI (reference sequence).

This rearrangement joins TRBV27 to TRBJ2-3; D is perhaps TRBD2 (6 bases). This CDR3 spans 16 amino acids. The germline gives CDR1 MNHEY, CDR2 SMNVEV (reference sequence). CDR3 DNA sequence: TGTGCTTCGGAGCGGACTACCCCCCTAAGCACAGATACGCAGTATTTT. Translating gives CASERTTPLSTDTQYF.

The DNA of the CDR3 is TGCGCCAGCAGCCAAGCCTCGGACAGTCGATATGGCTACACCTTC. Protein sequence: CASSQASDSRYGYTF. The chain uses TRBV4-3 and TRBJ1-2; TRBD1 is a possible D gene (6 bases). Between the trimmed V and J ends, which lost 1 base and 5 bases, there was a span of 14 bases. Germline V CDR1 and CDR2: LGHNA, YSLEER. The length of the CDR3 is 15 residues.

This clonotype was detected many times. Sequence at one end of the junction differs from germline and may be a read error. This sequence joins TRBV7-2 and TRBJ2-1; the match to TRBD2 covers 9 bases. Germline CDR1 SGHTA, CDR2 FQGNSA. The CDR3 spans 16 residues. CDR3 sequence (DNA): TGCGCCAGCAGCTTGGTTAGCGGGAGCTCCTACAATGAGCAGTTCTTC. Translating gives CASSLVSGSSYNEQFF.

CDR3 protein: CSAVGARGKNIQYF. CDR3 DNA: TGCAGCGCTGTTGGTGCGCGGGGGAAAAACATTCAGTACTTC. The V call is TRBV29-1, the J call TRBJ2-4, with 7 bases fitting TRBD2. Germline assignment: CDR1 SQVTM and CDR2 ANQGSEA. The CDR3 consists of 14 residues. Trimming took 7 bases from V and 4 from J; bases not matched to a gene: 10.

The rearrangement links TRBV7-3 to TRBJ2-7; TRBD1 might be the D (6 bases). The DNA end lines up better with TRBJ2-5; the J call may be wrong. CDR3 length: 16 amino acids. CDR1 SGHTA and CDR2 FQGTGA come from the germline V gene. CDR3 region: CASSLGALGQGETQYF. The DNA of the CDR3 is TGTGCCAGCAGCTTGGGGGCCCTGGGCCAGGGAGAGACCCAGTACTTC.

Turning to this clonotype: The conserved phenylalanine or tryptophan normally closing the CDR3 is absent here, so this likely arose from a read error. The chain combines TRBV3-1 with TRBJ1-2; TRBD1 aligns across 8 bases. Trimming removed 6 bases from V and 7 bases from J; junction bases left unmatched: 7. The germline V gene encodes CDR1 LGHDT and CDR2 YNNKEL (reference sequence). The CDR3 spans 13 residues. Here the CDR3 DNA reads TGTGCCAGCAGAGGACAGGGAGTTGGTGGCTACACCTCC. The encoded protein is CASRGQGVGGYTS.

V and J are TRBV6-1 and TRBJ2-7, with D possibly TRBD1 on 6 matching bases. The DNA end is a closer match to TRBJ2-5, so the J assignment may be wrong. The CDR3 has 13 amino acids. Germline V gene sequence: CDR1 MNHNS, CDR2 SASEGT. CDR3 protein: CASSNDRFETQYF. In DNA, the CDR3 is TGTGCCAGCAGTAACGACAGGTTCGAGACCCAGTACTTC.

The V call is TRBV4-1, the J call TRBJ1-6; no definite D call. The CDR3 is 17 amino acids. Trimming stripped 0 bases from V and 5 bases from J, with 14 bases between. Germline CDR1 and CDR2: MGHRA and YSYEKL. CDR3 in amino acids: CASSQDGDPGHNSPLHF. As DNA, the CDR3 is TGCGCCAGCAGCCAAGATGGCGACCCAGGTCATAATTCACCCCTCCACTTT.

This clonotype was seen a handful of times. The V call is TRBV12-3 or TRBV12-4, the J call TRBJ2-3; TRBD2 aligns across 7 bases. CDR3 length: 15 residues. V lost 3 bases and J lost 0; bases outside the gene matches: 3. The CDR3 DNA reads TGTGCCAGCAGTTTTGGGACTACCAGCACAGATACGCAGTATTTT. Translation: CASSFGTTSTDTQYF.

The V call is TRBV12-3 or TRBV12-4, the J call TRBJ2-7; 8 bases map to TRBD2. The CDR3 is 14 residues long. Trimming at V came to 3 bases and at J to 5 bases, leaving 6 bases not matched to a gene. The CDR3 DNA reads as TGTGCCAGCAGTTTTAGGCGGGGGGCAGACGAGCAGTACTTC. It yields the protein CASSFRRGADEQYF.

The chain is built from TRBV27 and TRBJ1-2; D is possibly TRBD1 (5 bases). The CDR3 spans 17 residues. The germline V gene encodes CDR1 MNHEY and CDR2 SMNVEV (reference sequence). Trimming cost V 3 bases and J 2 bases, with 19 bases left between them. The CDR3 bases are TGTGCCAGCAGTTTGCTCCGACCCGACAGCCAGAACTATGGCTACACCTTC. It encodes CASSLLRPDSQNYGYTF.

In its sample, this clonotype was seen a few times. The CDR3, as DNA: TGTGCCAGCAGCGCGCGTGACAGGTCCAATGAGCAGTTCTTC. It translates to CASSARDRSNEQFF. This chain joins TRBV9 and TRBJ2-1; possibly TRBD1 for D (6 bases). Trimming cost V 3 bases and J 6 bases, with 13 bases left between them. The CDR3 extends over 14 amino acids. Germline V CDR1 and CDR2: SGDLS, YYNGEE.

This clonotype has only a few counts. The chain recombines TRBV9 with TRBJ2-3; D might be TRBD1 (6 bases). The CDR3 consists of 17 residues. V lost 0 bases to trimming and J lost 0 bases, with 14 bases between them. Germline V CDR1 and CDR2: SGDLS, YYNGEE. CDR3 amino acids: CASSVAIGQTSTDTQYF. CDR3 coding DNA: TGTGCCAGCAGCGTAGCTATAGGACAGACTAGCACAGATACGCAGTATTTT.

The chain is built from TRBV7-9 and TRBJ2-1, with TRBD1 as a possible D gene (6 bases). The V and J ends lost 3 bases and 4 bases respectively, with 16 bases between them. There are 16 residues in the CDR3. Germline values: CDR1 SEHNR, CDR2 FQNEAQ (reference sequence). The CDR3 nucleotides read TGTGCCAGCAGCTTTTCACAGGGACCTTTATACAATGAGCAGTTCTTC. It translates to CASSFSQGPLYNEQFF.

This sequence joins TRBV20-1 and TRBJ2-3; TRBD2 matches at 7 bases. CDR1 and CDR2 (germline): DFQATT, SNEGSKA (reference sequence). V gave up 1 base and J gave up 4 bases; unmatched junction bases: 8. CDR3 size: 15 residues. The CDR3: CSARVGGSYSDTQYF. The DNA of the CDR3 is TGCAGTGCTAGAGTCGGGGGGAGCTACTCAGATACGCAGTATTTT.

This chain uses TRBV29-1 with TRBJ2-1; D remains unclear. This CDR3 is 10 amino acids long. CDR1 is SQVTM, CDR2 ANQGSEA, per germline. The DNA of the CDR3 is TGCAGGAGCCAATACAATGAGCAGTTCTTC. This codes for CRSQYNEQFF.

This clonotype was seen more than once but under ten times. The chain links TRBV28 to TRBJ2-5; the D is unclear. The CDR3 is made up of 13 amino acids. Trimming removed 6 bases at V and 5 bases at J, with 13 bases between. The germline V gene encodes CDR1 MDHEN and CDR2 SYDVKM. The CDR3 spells CASRTRPRETQYF. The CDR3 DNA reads TGTGCCAGCAGGACACGCCCGAGGGAGACCCAGTACTTC.

The DNA of the CDR3 is TGCGCCAGCAGCCACCAACAGGGAGGTGAAAAACTGTTTTTT. As protein: CASSHQQGGEKLFF. V and J are TRBV4-1 and TRBJ1-4; D might be TRBD1 (6 bases). Trimming pared 3 bases from V and 7 bases from J, leaving 12 bases between. The CDR3 runs 14 residues. The germline CDR1 and CDR2 sequences are MGHRA and YSYEKL.

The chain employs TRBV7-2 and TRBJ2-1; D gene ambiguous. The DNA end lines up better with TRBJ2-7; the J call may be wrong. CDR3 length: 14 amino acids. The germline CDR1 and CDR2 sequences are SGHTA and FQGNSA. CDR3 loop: CASSLSWTYNEQYF. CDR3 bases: TGTGCCAGCAGCTTAAGCTGGACCTACAATGAGCAGTACTTC.

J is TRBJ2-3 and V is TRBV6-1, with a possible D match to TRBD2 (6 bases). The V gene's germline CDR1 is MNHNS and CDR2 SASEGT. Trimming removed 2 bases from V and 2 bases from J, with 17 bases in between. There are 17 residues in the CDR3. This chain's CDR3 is CASSESFLGGLTDTQYF. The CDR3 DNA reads TGTGCCAGCAGTGAATCGTTCCTTGGGGGACTCACAGATACGCAGTATTTT.

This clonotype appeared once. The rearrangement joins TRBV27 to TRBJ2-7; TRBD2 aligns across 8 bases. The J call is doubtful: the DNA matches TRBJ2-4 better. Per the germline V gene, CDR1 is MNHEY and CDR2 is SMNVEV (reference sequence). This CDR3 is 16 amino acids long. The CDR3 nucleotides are TGTGCCAGCAGCTTAACTAGCGGTTGGGTGGAGAACATTCAGTACTTC. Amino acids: CASSLTSGWVENIQYF.

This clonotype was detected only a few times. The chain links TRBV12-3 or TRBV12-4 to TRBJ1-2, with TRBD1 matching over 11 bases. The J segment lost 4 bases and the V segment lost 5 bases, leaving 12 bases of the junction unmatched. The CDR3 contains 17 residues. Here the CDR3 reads CASSDRTGGAQSYGYTF. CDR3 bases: TGTGCCAGCAGTGATCGGACAGGGGGCGCCCAGAGCTATGGCTACACCTTC.